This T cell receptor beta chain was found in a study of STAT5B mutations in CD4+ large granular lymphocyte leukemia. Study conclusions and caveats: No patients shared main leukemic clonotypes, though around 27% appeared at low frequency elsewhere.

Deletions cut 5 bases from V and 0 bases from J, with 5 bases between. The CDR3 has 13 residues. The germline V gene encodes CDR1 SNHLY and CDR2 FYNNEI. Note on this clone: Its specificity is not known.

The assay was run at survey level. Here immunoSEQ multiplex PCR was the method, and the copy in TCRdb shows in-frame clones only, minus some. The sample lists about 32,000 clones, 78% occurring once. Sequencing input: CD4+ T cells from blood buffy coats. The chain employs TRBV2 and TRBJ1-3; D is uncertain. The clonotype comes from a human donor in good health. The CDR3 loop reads CASSLGSGNTIYF. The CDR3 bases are TGTGCCAGCAGTCTGGGCTCTGGAAACACCATATATTTT.